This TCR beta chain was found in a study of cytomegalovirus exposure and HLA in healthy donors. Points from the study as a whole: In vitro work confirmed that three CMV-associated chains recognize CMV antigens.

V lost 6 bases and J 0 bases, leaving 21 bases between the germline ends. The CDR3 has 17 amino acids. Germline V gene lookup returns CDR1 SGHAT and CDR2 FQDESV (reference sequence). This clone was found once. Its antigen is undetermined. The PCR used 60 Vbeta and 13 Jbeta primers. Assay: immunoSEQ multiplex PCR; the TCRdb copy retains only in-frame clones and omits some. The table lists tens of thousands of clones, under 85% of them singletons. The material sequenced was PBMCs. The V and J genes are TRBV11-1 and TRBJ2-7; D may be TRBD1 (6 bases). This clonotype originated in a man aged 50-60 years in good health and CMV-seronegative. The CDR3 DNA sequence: TGTGCCAGCAGTTCCTGGCCGACGCAGGGGACCTCCTACGAGCAGTACTTC. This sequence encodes CASSSWPTQGTSYEQYF.